Below are 26 T cell receptor beta chains sequenced from a single sample in a study of blood T cell repertoires in COVID-19. Measured with immunoSEQ multiplex PCR; TCRdb has only the in-frame clones, and not every one. The sample has fewer than 200,000 clones, 80% to 90% seen once. The specimen sequenced was peripheral blood. The receptors were gathered from a woman aged 45-65 years with acute or convalescent COVID-19.

V gene TRBV19 combines with J gene TRBJ1-3; TRBD1 matches at 9 bases. V was clipped by 3 bases and J by 2 bases; unmatched bases: 5. The CDR3 is 16 amino acids. Germline CDR1 and CDR2: LNHDA and SQIVND (reference sequence). CDR3 in amino acids: CASSMGWTGAGNTIYF. CDR3 DNA: TGTGCCAGTAGTATGGGTTGGACAGGGGCTGGAAACACCATATATTTT.

This rearrangement joins TRBV7-8 to TRBJ1-6, with D possibly being TRBD1 (6 bases). In germline, CDR1 is SGHVS, CDR2 FQNEAQ. The V and J ends lost 4 bases and 2 bases respectively, with 12 bases between them. CDR3 length: 16 amino acids. Written as DNA, the CDR3 is TGTGCCAGCAGCTCCACAGGGACCACCTATAATTCACCCCTCCACTTT. Protein: CASSSTGTTYNSPLHF. Together with reference TRBV7-8 and TRBJ1-6, the CDR3 gives the full variable domain: GAGVSQSPRYKVAKRGQDVALRCDPISGHVSLFWYQQALGQGPEFLTYFQNEAQLDKSGLPSDRFFAERPEGSVSTLKIQRTQQEDSAVYLCASSSTGTTYNSPLHFGNGTRLTVT.

The chain links TRBV27 to TRBJ2-7; 7 positions match TRBD1. This CDR3 is 14 amino acids long. Germline CDR1 MNHEY, CDR2 SMNVEV (reference sequence). The junction had 5 bases not matched to a gene; V was cut back by 3 bases and J by 3 bases. CDR3 sequence (DNA): TGTGCCAGCAGTTTCGGGACAGCAGGCTACGAGCAGTACTTC. It encodes CASSFGTAGYEQYF.

The chain uses TRBV7-9 and TRBJ1-4; D is ambiguous. The CDR3 sequence is 14 residues long. V was pared by 9 bases and J by 7 bases, with 18 bases between. CDR1 SEHNR and CDR2 FQNEAQ come from the germline V gene (reference sequence). The CDR3 DNA reads TGTGCCAGGAACCACCGAAGGAGGCCTGAAAAACTGTTTTTT. Its protein product is CARNHRRRPEKLFF.

J is TRBJ2-1 and V is TRBV10-3; 12 bases agree with TRBD2. The germline V gene encodes CDR1 ENHRY and CDR2 SYGVKD. V was clipped by 6 bases and J by 9 bases; unmatched bases: 3. The CDR3 runs 13 residues. CDR3 residues: CAIRLAGGPEQFF. DNA for the CDR3: TGTGCCATCAGACTAGCGGGAGGACCTGAGCAGTTCTTC.

The V and J genes are TRBV29-1 and TRBJ2-6, with TRBD2 as a possible D gene (6 bases). There are 13 residues in the CDR3. Germline lookup yields CDR1 SQVTM and CDR2 ANQGSEA. V lost 7 bases and J 1 base, leaving 8 bases between the germline ends. CDR3 coding DNA: TGCAGCGCCGCGGGGTCTGGGGCCAACGTCCTGACTTTC. Its translation is CSAAGSGANVLTF. The full variable domain, with the rest looked up from reference TRBV29-1 and TRBJ2-6, is SAVISQKPSRDICQRGTSLTIQCQVDSQVTMMFWYRQQPGQSLTLIATANQGSEATYESGFVIDKFPISRPNLTFSTLTVSNMSPEDSSIYLCSAAGSGANVLTFGAGSRLTVL.

V usage is TRBV5-1 and J usage is TRBJ2-5; D is undetermined. Germline V gene lookup returns CDR1 SGHRS and CDR2 YFSETQ. V lost 3 bases to trimming and J lost 2 bases, with 2 bases between them. This CDR3 has 11 residues. The CDR3 region has the DNA TGCGCCAGCAGCTCTCAAGAGACCCAGTACTTC. Its translation: CASSSQETQYF.

J is TRBJ2-7 and V is TRBV28; the match to TRBD1 covers 10 bases. This CDR3 is 14 amino acids long. The germline CDR1 and CDR2 sequences are MDHEN and SYDVKM. V was pared by 4 bases and J by 2 bases, with 2 bases of the junction left unmatched. The CDR3 sequence: CASSSDRGAYEQYF. For the CDR3, the DNA is TGTGCCAGCAGTTCGGACAGGGGGGCCTACGAGCAGTACTTC.

The J gene is TRBJ1-6, the V gene TRBV4-1; D call uncertain. CDR1 is MGHRA and CDR2 is YSYEKL in the germline V gene. Trimming pared 2 bases from V and 0 bases from J, leaving 11 bases between. The CDR3 totals 17 residues. In DNA, the CDR3 is TGCGCCAGCAGCCAACCTACTGGAGGCTCCTATAATTCACCCCTCCACTTT. Protein: CASSQPTGGSYNSPLHF.

The chain links TRBV7-9 to TRBJ1-2; 10 bases map to TRBD1. J lost 3 bases, V lost 4 bases, and 8 bases had no gene match. The V gene's germline CDR1 is SEHNR and CDR2 FQNEAQ (reference sequence). This CDR3 has 16 residues. The CDR3 region has the DNA TGTGCCAGCAGCTCAAAAGGACAGGGGGTAGACTATGGCTACACCTTC. Translated, it gives CASSSKGQGVDYGYTF.

CDR3 loop: CASRAIGTSGMGNEQFF. CDR3 DNA sequence: TGTGCCAGCAGGGCTATAGGGACTAGCGGGATGGGGAATGAGCAGTTCTTC. This sequence joins TRBV11-2 and TRBJ2-1; TRBD2 matches at 13 bases. V lost 6 bases to trimming and J lost 7 bases; unmatched junction nucleotides: 12. Germline assignment: CDR1 SGHAT and CDR2 FQNNGV. The CDR3 runs to 17 residues.

The chain combines TRBV7-2 with TRBJ2-3; 12 nucleotides line up with TRBD2. V was clipped by 1 base and J by 5 bases; unmatched bases: 7. From germline, CDR1 is SGHTA and CDR2 FQGNSA. This CDR3 has 17 residues. The CDR3 reads CASSLVLAGGPGDTQYF. CDR3 DNA sequence: TGTGCCAGCAGCTTAGTTCTAGCGGGGGGGCCGGGAGATACGCAGTATTTT.

The chain carries TRBV9 and TRBJ2-1, with D tentatively TRBD2 (6 bases). CDR3 length: 16 residues. From germline, CDR1 is SGDLS and CDR2 YYNGEE. V lost 4 bases and J 6 bases, leaving 20 bases between the germline ends. The CDR3 reads CASSPRHRDSPNEQFF. The CDR3 coding sequence is TGTGCCAGCAGCCCCCGTCACCGGGACTCCCCCAATGAGCAGTTCTTC.

V gene TRBV27 combines with J gene TRBJ2-1, with D possibly matching TRBD1 (6 bases). Germline V gene sequence: CDR1 MNHEY, CDR2 SMNVEV (reference sequence). There are 16 residues in the CDR3. V was pared by 2 bases and J by 7 bases, with 18 bases between. As DNA, the CDR3 is TGTGCCAGCAGTTTAAGCCAGCAGGGCAGGGGTAATGAGCAGTTCTTC. Translating it yields CASSLSQQGRGNEQFF.

The chain is built from TRBV7-9 and TRBJ1-5; D is possibly TRBD1 (5 bases). Germline V gene data show CDR1 as SEHNR and CDR2 as FQNEAQ (reference sequence). The CDR3 spans 14 residues. Trimming left V 5 bases short and J 6 bases short, with 14 bases between. The CDR3 DNA follows: TGTGCCAGCAGCAAACAGGATTCAGGTCAGCCCCAGCATTTT. Amino acids: CASSKQDSGQPQHF.

The CDR3 spells CASSGDSGNQPQHF. As DNA, the CDR3 is TGTGCCAGCAGCGGTGACAGTGGCAATCAGCCCCAGCATTTT. This chain uses TRBV27 with TRBJ1-5, with TRBD1 as a possible D gene (5 bases). The CDR3 has 14 amino acids. V was clipped by 6 bases and J by 2 bases, with 11 bases between them. Per the germline V gene, CDR1 is MNHEY and CDR2 is SMNVEV (reference sequence).

Only a few counts were recorded for this clone. The chain uses TRBV4-3 and TRBJ1-2, with 9 bases lining up with TRBD1. CDR3 size: 15 residues. CDR1 LGHNA and CDR2 YSLEER come from the germline V gene. V lost 0 bases, J lost 3 bases, and 2 bases stayed unmatched. CDR3 DNA sequence: TGCGCCAGCAGCCAAGAGGGGACAGGGTACTATGGCTACACCTTC. It specifies CASSQEGTGYYGYTF.

This sequence joins TRBV18 and TRBJ2-7; TRBD2 agrees at 9 bases. Germline V gene sequence: CDR1 KGHSH, CDR2 LQKENI. V lost 1 base to trimming and J lost 3 bases; unmatched junction nucleotides: 1. The CDR3 contains 14 residues. The CDR3 loop reads CASSPRTSDYEQYF. The CDR3 region has the DNA TGTGCCAGCTCACCACGGACTAGCGACTACGAGCAGTACTTC.

This rearrangement joins TRBV14 to TRBJ1-1; 8 bases fit TRBD1. V lost 5 bases and J lost 4; bases outside the gene matches: 3. Germline values: CDR1 SGHDN, CDR2 FVKESK. This CDR3 is 13 amino acids long. CDR3 amino acids: CASSKQGVTEAFF. The CDR3 DNA reads as TGTGCCAGCAGCAAACAGGGGGTCACTGAAGCTTTCTTT.

This clone was counted between two and nine times. The chain has TRBV11-3 and TRBJ1-1; weak D call: TRBD1 (6 bases). This CDR3 is built from 13 residues. Looked up from germline, CDR1 is SGHNT and CDR2 is YENEEA. V lost 2 bases and J 7 bases, leaving 11 bases between the germline ends. The CDR3 bases are TGTGCCAGCAGCTTATTTCGGGACATTGAAGCTTTCTTT. This translates into CASSLFRDIEAFF.

The chain is built from TRBV7-2 and TRBJ2-1; 13 positions match TRBD2. CDR1 SGHTA and CDR2 FQGNSA come from the germline V gene. The length of the CDR3 is 15 residues. The trim removed 1 base at V and 10 bases at J, leaving 4 bases unmatched. The CDR3 DNA reads TGTGCCAGCAGCTTAGGGGGACTAGCGGGAAAAGAGCAGTTCTTC. It codes for CASSLGGLAGKEQFF.

This rearrangement joins TRBV7-2 to TRBJ2-1; TRBD1 agrees at 9 bases. Germline V gene sequence: CDR1 SGHTA, CDR2 FQGNSA. Unmatched junction bases numbered 8, after V lost 5 bases and J lost 0 bases. The CDR3 consists of 17 residues. The CDR3 spells CASSKRGQGSSYNEQFF. Here the CDR3 DNA reads TGTGCCAGCAGCAAAAGAGGACAGGGGAGCTCCTACAATGAGCAGTTCTTC.

J is TRBJ1-5 and V is TRBV7-9, with D unresolved. The CDR3 sequence is 12 residues long. Trimming took off 3 bases at V and 4 bases at J, with 4 bases between the two ends. Per the germline V gene, CDR1 is SEHNR and CDR2 is FQNEAQ (reference sequence). The CDR3: CASSFLNQPQHF. As DNA, the CDR3 is TGTGCCAGCAGCTTCCTAAATCAGCCCCAGCATTTT.

The chain is built from TRBV12-3 or TRBV12-4 and TRBJ1-1, with TRBD1 matching 8 bases. Germline trimming cut 4 bases from V and 4 bases from J; bases unmatched to any gene: 2. The CDR3 is made up of 13 amino acids. The chain's CDR3 is CASSSGQGTEAFF. The DNA of the CDR3 is TGTGCCAGCAGTTCCGGACAGGGCACTGAAGCTTTCTTT.

V and J are TRBV11-2 and TRBJ1-2; 8 nucleotides align to TRBD1. The CDR3 is 14 amino acids. Germline V gene data show CDR1 as SGHAT and CDR2 as FQNNGV. V lost 5 bases, J lost 3 bases, and 5 bases stayed unmatched. DNA of the CDR3: TGTGCCAGCAGCACTCCGGGACAGGACTATGGCTACACCTTC. Amino acids: CASSTPGQDYGYTF.

The V and J genes are TRBV21-1 and TRBJ1-2. TRBV21-1 is marked as a pseudogene. CDR3 size: 16 residues. The CDR3 here is CASKIGREAKRGGYTF. The CDR3 nucleotides read TGTGCCAGCAAAATCGGGAGGGAGGCTAAACGGGGTGGCTACACCTTC.